This entry describes one T cell receptor beta chain. The data were obtained in a study of cytomegalovirus exposure and HLA in healthy donors. Background on the study: As released early, the data held about 85 million unique TCRs from HLA-typed donors.

Donors sampled were nominally healthy, though unrecorded immune exposures were likely. The V and J ends lost 5 bases and 4 bases, in that order; junction bases with no gene match: 9. The CDR3 is made up of 16 amino acids. Germline-derived CDR1 and CDR2 are MDHEN and SYDVKM. PCR involved 60 Vbeta and 13 Jbeta primers. Sequencing used immunoSEQ multiplex PCR; TCRdb keeps in-frame clones, though not all of them. The sample contains some 150,000 clones, roughly 80% of which appear only once. The chain couples TRBV28 to TRBJ1-1; 11 bases are a match to TRBD1. This sequence originates from a man under 40 in good health and CMV-seropositive. Sequenced input: PBMCs. The CDR3 here is CASSADRGRGVTEAFF. DNA of the CDR3: TGTGCCAGCAGTGCGGACAGGGGGCGCGGGGTCACTGAAGCTTTCTTT.